Listed below are T cell receptor beta chains from one sample, sequenced in a study of cytomegalovirus exposure and HLA in healthy donors. The assay was immunoSEQ multiplex PCR, and TCRdb's table has in-frame clones only and misses some. The sample contains fewer than 250,000 clones, about three quarters of which appear only once. The sample taken for sequencing was PBMCs. All receptors derive from a woman between 40 and 50 years old in good health and CMV-seronegative. Both conserved end residues are part of each CDR3. A D gene is named only where the DNA matches it firmly. The size field is filled for only some rows; it gives once, few, many or a size class.

>TRBD2|TRBV11-3|TRBJ2-1|.
CASSLEGYSGSRMGYNEQFF
TGTGCCAGCAGCTTAGAGGGGTATAGCGGGAGCCGCATGGGGTACAATGAGCAGTTCTTC
>.|TRBV5-1|TRBJ2-2|.
CASSLIQGTTGELFF
TGCGCCAGCAGCTTGATACAGGGTACCACCGGGGAGCTGTTTTTT
>TRBD2|TRBV7-3|TRBJ2-1|.
CASSPMEGLAANNEQFF
TGTGCCAGCAGCCCTATGGAAGGACTAGCGGCTAACAATGAGCAGTTCTTC
>.|TRBV27|TRBJ2-3|.
CASSLSVRGRGRDTQYF
TGTGCCAGCAGTTTATCCGTTCGAGGGCGGGGGCGGGATACGCAGTATTTT
>TRBD1|TRBV9|TRBJ2-1|.
CASSGGQGIHNEQFF
TGTGCCAGCAGCGGTGGACAGGGAATTCACAATGAGCAGTTCTTC
>TRBD1|TRBV28|TRBJ1-2|.
CASSSRDSYGYTF
TGTGCCAGCAGTTCACGGGACAGCTATGGCTACACCTTC
>TRBD1|TRBV7-2|TRBJ2-3|.
CASSFLPGQGRLGTDTQYF
TGTGCCAGCAGCTTTTTGCCGGGACAGGGGCGCTTGGGCACAGATACGCAGTATTTT
>.|TRBV28|TRBJ2-7|.
CASSSASTVTYEQYF
TGTGCCAGCAGCTCCGCCTCAACTGTAACCTACGAGCAGTACTTC
>TRBD2|TRBV7-3|TRBJ2-7|.
CASSWRWGTSSHEQYF
TGTGCCAGCAGCTGGAGGTGGGGGACTAGCTCCCACGAGCAGTACTTC
>TRBD1|TRBV10-3|TRBJ1-6|.
CAISWDSAYNSPLHF
TGTGCCATCAGCTGGGACAGCGCCTATAATTCACCCCTCCACTTT
>TRBD2|TRBV5-4|TRBJ2-3|few
CASSLAVMFPAGSYTQYF
TGTGCCAGCAGCTTGGCGGTAATGTTCCCAGCGGGATCATATACGCAGTATTTT
>.|TRBV5-4|TRBJ2-3|once
CASSLDPTSADTQYF
TGTGCCAGCAGCTTGGACCCCACGAGCGCAGATACGCAGTATTTT
>TRBD2|TRBV25-1|TRBJ2-5|.
CASSARGGLGETQYF
TGTGCCAGCAGTGCACGGGGGGGATTGGGAGAGACCCAGTACTTC
>.|TRBV11-3|TRBJ2-5|.
CASSLVQGGETQYF
TGTGCCAGCAGCTTAGTGCAGGGGGGAGAGACCCAGTACTTC
>.|TRBV18|TRBJ2-7|.
CASSPRAGESYEQYF
TGTGCCAGCTCACCAAGGGCAGGGGAATCCTACGAGCAGTACTTC
>.|TRBV15|TRBJ2-1|.
CATSRVRRGSKEQFF
TGTGCCACCAGCAGAGTGCGCCGGGGAAGTAAGGAGCAGTTCTTC
>TRBD2|TRBV5-6|TRBJ2-7|.
CASSLAGGPYEQYF
TGTGCCAGCAGCTTAGCGGGAGGGCCCTACGAGCAGTACTTC
>.|TRBV9|TRBJ2-7|.
CASSVRGGGGEQYF
TGTGCCAGCAGCGTAAGGGGGGGAGGTGGCGAGCAGTACTTC
>.|TRBV6-6|TRBJ2-7|once
CASSYRGQGGYEQYF
TGTGCCAGCAGTTACAGGGGGCAGGGGGGTTACGAGCAGTACTTC
>.|TRBV7-8|TRBJ1-1|.
CASSLGPLNTEAFF
TGTGCCAGCAGCTTAGGTCCTTTGAACACTGAAGCTTTCTTT
>.|TRBV7-2|TRBJ2-1|.
CASSSLSEQFF
TGTGCCAGCAGCTCGCTAAGTGAGCAGTTCTTC
>TRBD2|TRBV2|TRBJ2-1|.
CASRGGTGVTSYNEQFF
TGTGCCAGCAGGGGGGGGACTGGGGTTACGTCCTACAATGAGCAGTTCTTC
>.|TRBV6-5|TRBJ1-5|few
CASSSVRGNQPQHF
TGTGCCAGCAGTTCCGTCAGGGGTAATCAGCCCCAGCATTTT
>.|TRBV15|TRBJ1-2|few
CATSPGGMNRGYTF
TGTGCCACCAGCCCGGGGGGAATGAATCGCGGCTACACCTTC
>TRBD1|TRBV4-1|TRBJ1-1|.
CASSLPEDREVENTEAFF
TGCGCCAGCAGCCTTCCTGAGGACAGGGAAGTGGAGAACACTGAAGCTTTCTTT
>TRBD2|TRBV9|TRBJ2-1|.
CASSPWTSGSDEQFF
TGTGCCAGCAGCCCCTGGACTAGCGGGAGTGATGAGCAGTTCTTC
>.|TRBV4-3|TRBJ1-1|.
CASSQDLNRSLRQAFF
TGCGCCAGCAGCCAAGATTTAAACAGGAGCCTGCGTCAAGCTTTCTTT
>TRBD2|TRBV10-3|TRBJ2-5|.
CAISERVASGMQETQYF
TGTGCCATCAGTGAGAGGGTTGCTAGCGGGATGCAAGAGACCCAGTACTTC
>TRBD1|TRBV5-1|TRBJ2-3|.
CASSLDRGGLGTDTQYF
TGCGCCAGCAGCCTAGACAGGGGGGGCTTGGGCACAGATACGCAGTATTTT
>.|TRBV7-2|TRBJ2-4|.
CASSSDLVTIQYF
TGTGCCAGCAGCTCCGACCTAGTAACGATTCAGTACTTC
>TRBD1|TRBV19|TRBJ1-1|once
CASSTDRGGTEAFF
TGTGCCAGTAGTACTGACAGGGGGGGAACTGAAGCTTTCTTT
>.|TRBV11-3|TRBJ2-3|few
CASSPYTSGADTQYF
TGTGCCAGCAGCCCATACACGTCGGGGGCAGATACGCAGTATTTT
>TRBD2|TRBV6-5|TRBJ2-1|few
CASSYISGSYNEQFF
TGTGCCAGCAGTTACATTAGCGGGAGTTACAATGAGCAGTTCTTC
>.|TRBV7-2|TRBJ2-1|.
CASSFAGIYNEQFF
TGTGCCAGCAGCTTCGCAGGGATTTACAATGAGCAGTTCTTC
>TRBD1|TRBV6-5|TRBJ1-2|.
CASSSQRQGSYYGYTF
TGTGCCAGCAGTTCTCAAAGACAGGGGTCCTACTATGGCTACACCTTC
>.|TRBV5-1|TRBJ2-4|.
CASSLDRPAKNIQYF
TGCGCCAGCAGCTTGGACAGGCCGGCCAAAAACATTCAGTACTTC
>.|TRBV5-6|TRBJ1-1|once
CASTREDKNTEAFF
TGTGCCAGCACCCGGGAAGACAAGAACACTGAAGCTTTCTTT
>.|TRBV6-5|TRBJ2-5|.
CASSYTGSETQYF
TGTGCCAGCAGTTACACAGGGTCGGAGACCCAGTACTTC
>.|TRBV5-4|TRBJ1-2|.
CASSLDPQSGAGYTF
TGTGCCAGCAGCTTAGATCCACAATCAGGCGCCGGCTACACCTTC
>.|TRBV19|TRBJ2-1|.
CASSIGQGIINEQFF
TGTGCCAGTAGTATCGGTCAGGGTATAATCAATGAGCAGTTCTTC
>.|TRBV18|TRBJ2-7|few
CASSPSTRYDEQYF
TGTGCCAGCTCACCCTCGACAAGGTACGACGAGCAGTACTTC
>TRBD2|TRBV6-6|TRBJ2-1|.
CASSWTSGNNEQFF
TGTGCCAGCAGTTGGACTAGCGGGAACAATGAGCAGTTCTTC
>TRBD1|TRBV11-2|TRBJ1-1|.
CASSPNTGTVRNTEAFF
TGTGCCAGCAGCCCAAACACCGGGACAGTGCGGAACACTGAAGCTTTCTTT
>TRBD1|TRBV7-2|TRBJ1-2|.
CASSQGQGAYGYTF
TGTGCCAGCAGCCAGGGACAGGGGGCGTATGGCTACACCTTC
>.|TRBV5-6|TRBJ1-3|.
CASSLIGPSKRNTIYF
TGTGCCAGCAGCTTAATCGGTCCGTCAAAAAGAAACACCATATATTTT
>TRBD2|TRBV29-1|TRBJ2-3|.
CSVEEAGVDTQYF
TGCAGCGTTGAAGAAGCGGGGGTAGATACGCAGTATTTT
>TRBD1|TRBV5-6|TRBJ2-5|.
CASSPGTGLIFQETQYF
TGTGCCAGCAGCCCCGGGACAGGTTTGATATTCCAAGAGACCCAGTACTTC
>TRBD1|TRBV27|TRBJ1-1|.
CASNAGGTAEAFF
TGTGCCAGCAATGCAGGGGGCACGGCTGAAGCTTTCTTT
>.|TRBV7-8|TRBJ1-2|.
CASSLRGPYGYTF
TGTGCCAGCAGCCTTCGTGGGCCCTATGGCTACACCTTC
>TRBD1|TRBV7-9|TRBJ1-2|.
CASSGETGDGYGYTF
TGTGCCAGCAGCGGGGAGACAGGGGACGGCTATGGCTACACCTTC
>.|TRBV6-5|TRBJ1-2|.
CASSSNRRDSLTF
TGTGCCAGCAGTTCAAATCGGCGCGACAGTCTTACCTTC
>TRBD1|TRBV19|TRBJ2-5|.
CASRGTGGQETQYF
TGTGCCAGTCGCGGGACAGGGGGCCAGGAGACCCAGTACTTC
>TRBD2|TRBV9|TRBJ2-5|once
CASSALAGVLETQYF
TGTGCCAGCAGTGCCCTAGCGGGAGTACTTGAGACCCAGTACTTC
>.|TRBV5-1|TRBJ1-1|.
CASSSTTGGNTEAFF
TGCGCCAGCAGCTCTACGACGGGGGGGAACACTGAAGCTTTCTTT
>.|TRBV7-8|TRBJ1-6|few
CASSPRQDPRYSPLHF
TGTGCCAGCAGCCCGCGACAGGATCCGAGGTATTCACCCCTCCACTTT
>.|TRBV30|TRBJ1-3|few
CAWSGYRVPGGNTIYF
TGTGCCTGGAGTGGGTACAGGGTACCGGGTGGAAACACCATATATTTT
>TRBD1|TRBV5-1|TRBJ1-1|.
CASSLGDSSEAFF
TGCGCCAGCAGCTTAGGGGACAGCTCTGAAGCTTTCTTT
>.|TRBV6-5|TRBJ1-5|.
CASRGDQPQHF
TGTGCCAGCAGAGGAGATCAGCCCCAGCATTTT
>.|TRBV5-1|TRBJ2-2|.
CASSLASISATGELFF
TGCGCCAGCAGCTTGGCCTCCATTAGCGCCACCGGGGAGCTGTTTTTT